This record covers a single T cell receptor (beta chain). The data derive from a study of shared clonotypes between healthy human individuals. PCR replicates performed on unsorted PBMC used about 300 ng DNA, 28,000 or so T cell genomes. Clones were read by immunoSEQ multiplex PCR, and TCRdb kept only the in-frame ones, dropping some. The sample carries about 480,000 clones, 75% to 85% recorded once. Germline V gene data show CDR1 as GTSNPN and CDR2 as SVGIG (reference sequence). The CDR3 runs 15 residues. Trimming took 0 bases from V and 8 from J; bases not matched to a gene: 9. This TCR was recovered from a woman aged 40 to 50 in good health. Some clones in this sample may be carry-over from other donors' samples. V is TRBV30 and J is TRBJ1-4; TRBD1 matches at 7 bases. Material: PBMCs. The CDR3 coding sequence is TGTGCCTGGAGTGTACCTCGACAGGGTAGGGAAAAACTGTTTTTT. Its protein product is CAWSVPRQGREKLFF. Full variable domain (missing parts from reference TRBV30 and TRBJ1-4): SQTIHQWPATLVQPVGSPLSLECTVEGTSNPNLYWYRQAAGRGLQLLFYSVGIGQISSEVPQNLSASRPQDRQFILSSKKLLLSDSGFYLCAWSVPRQGREKLFFGSGTQLSVL.